Listed below are T cell receptor beta chains from one sample, sequenced in a study of neurological immune-mediated disorders. One entry per CDR3 protein results from TCRdb running MiXCR on the 5' RACE reads. Of roughly 28,000 distinct CDR3 sequences detected, 10% to 15% appear once; the ten largest clones hold 7.8%. Source material: PBMCs. The receptors originated from a man between 60 and 75 years old in good health. Both conserved end residues are trimmed from each CDR3. The order of the fields is J gene, V gene, clone size, CDR3 protein. Rows give clone size only sometimes, using once, few, many, or a class for an expanded clone.

J: TRBJ1-5; V: TRBV5-5; size: many; CDR3: ASSFLGDNQPQH
J: TRBJ2-1; V: TRBV29-1; size: many; CDR3: SVEVTASGRAYEQF
J: TRBJ2-5; V: TRBV5-6; size: NA; CDR3: ASSLVGWATQY
J: TRBJ1-1; V: TRBV14; size: many; CDR3: ASSRILQGEAF
J: TRBJ1-3; V: TRBV20-1; size: few; CDR3: SARPRDRQNSGNTIY
J: TRBJ2-5; V: TRBV29-1; size: many; CDR3: SVAPSVAGLGETQY
J: TRBJ2-2; V: TRBV14; size: many; CDR3: ASSPRAKGGELF
J: TRBJ2-3; V: TRBV29-1; size: NA; CDR3: SVGGAGPPDTQY
J: TRBJ2-7; V: TRBV27; size: medium-sized; CDR3: ASSLSGTLSYEQY
J: TRBJ1-2; V: TRBV7-2; size: many; CDR3: ASSHRANYGYT
J: TRBJ2-1; V: TRBV7-9; size: many; CDR3: ASSPGTSVEQF
J: TRBJ1-5; V: TRBV12-3/TRBV12-4; size: once; CDR3: ASSRSKGNKTQH
J: TRBJ1-1; V: TRBV28; size: many; CDR3: ASSFLGGAWTEAF
J: TRBJ1-2; V: TRBV12-3/TRBV12-4; size: many; CDR3: ASSLGIYGYT
J: TRBJ2-1; V: TRBV5-6; size: many; CDR3: ASSLRRKINNEQF
J: TRBJ2-1; V: TRBV12-3/TRBV12-4; size: many; CDR3: ASSKGGSYNEQF
J: TRBJ2-7; V: TRBV18; size: few; CDR3: ASSQLGQEY
J: TRBJ2-1; V: TRBV7-3; size: few; CDR3: ASSLGGRYNEQF
J: TRBJ2-3; V: TRBV9; size: many; CDR3: ASSPPSDRNTDTQY
J: TRBJ2-7; V: TRBV5-1; size: many; CDR3: ASSSGQGKAYEQY
J: TRBJ2-5; V: TRBV7-3; size: many; CDR3: ASSKGPVGETQY
J: TRBJ2-2; V: TRBV20-1; size: many; CDR3: SAEGAAGELF
J: TRBJ1-2; V: TRBV7-9; size: many; CDR3: ASSRREGNGGYT
J: TRBJ1-4; V: TRBV5-1; size: many; CDR3: ASSLAVGQGNEKLF
J: TRBJ2-7; V: TRBV28; size: many; CDR3: ASSWGYEQY
J: TRBJ2-1; V: TRBV29-1; size: many; CDR3: SERQGLDVQF
J: TRBJ2-6; V: TRBV20-1; size: many; CDR3: SARPFDIRYPGANVLT
J: TRBJ1-1; V: TRBV20-1; size: many; CDR3: SARDSPLNQRTEAF
J: TRBJ2-3; V: TRBV9; size: many; CDR3: ASSVRGVHTDTQY
J: TRBJ2-5; V: TRBV9; size: NA; CDR3: ASSVGGAAETQY
J: TRBJ1-1; V: TRBV20-1; size: many; CDR3: SARDTGVEAF
J: TRBJ2-7; V: TRBV5-1; size: many; CDR3: ASSLAARGDYEQY
J: TRBJ1-6; V: TRBV7-6; size: medium-sized; CDR3: ASSLTGTSSPLH
J: TRBJ2-2; V: TRBV7-2; size: many; CDR3: ASSRPWGNTGELF
J: TRBJ2-1; V: TRBV14; size: many; CDR3: ASSQETGVRNEQF
J: TRBJ2-3; V: TRBV20-1; size: NA; CDR3: SAMSTDTQY
J: TRBJ2-7; V: TRBV9; size: many; CDR3: ASSRGYEQY
J: TRBJ1-2; V: TRBV3-1; size: many; CDR3: ASGRPETGEGYT
J: TRBJ1-1; V: TRBV5-1; size: NA; CDR3: ASSLLGPGLNTEAF
J: TRBJ2-5; V: TRBV7-2; size: many; CDR3: ASSSIAGFQETQY
J: TRBJ1-5; V: TRBV28; size: many; CDR3: ASSLIGMGNQPQH
J: TRBJ2-1; V: TRBV20-1; size: medium-sized; CDR3: SAFLPVFRNEQF
J: TRBJ2-5; V: TRBV5-1; size: many; CDR3: ASSPAGGGMQETQY
J: TRBJ2-3; V: TRBV15; size: medium-sized; CDR3: ATSRDLAGGVDTQY
J: TRBJ2-1; V: TRBV7-6; size: many; CDR3: ASSPLAGVSNNEQF
J: TRBJ2-3; V: TRBV7-2; size: many; CDR3: ASSSQTRASTDTQY
J: TRBJ2-1; V: TRBV27; size: many; CDR3: ASSLGWGGRSYNEQF
J: TRBJ2-5; V: TRBV12-3/TRBV12-4; size: many; CDR3: ASTKNDRYQETQY